This T cell receptor (beta chain) was captured by sequencing in a study of cytomegalovirus exposure and HLA in healthy donors (TCRdb year 2017). Regarding the research as a whole: According to an earlier analysis of around 600 of the donors, about 190 million T cells yielded 117 million unique TCR beta sequences and 250 to 350 Gb of sequence data. A later genetic analysis used genome-wide SNP genotypes for about 60% of the roughly 700 donors, treating that subset as a discovery cohort. To study patterns of TCR occurrence, a later analysis re-analyzed previously published TCR beta repertoires from 650 to 750 donors and added high-resolution HLA genotyping. About 5 DR-DQ haplotypes were handled as single units for association and clustering, since linkage in the cohort was strong. Donor age, sex, ethnicity and CMV serostatus were collected together with the repertoire data. An earlier analysis of around 640 of the donors used high-throughput TCR beta sequencing to judge whether each TCR beta V gene segment behaved as functional or pseudogenic. Besides the first cohort of 666 subjects, a separate validation cohort made up of over a hundred different subjects was used. All discovery cohort repertoires had been generated using a single sequencing platform. The genetic ancestry cluster associated with self-reported Caucasian donors included roughly four fifths of the roughly 360 genotyped donors. On average, roughly 240,000 unique TCR beta nucleotide sequences were sequenced per donor among fewer than 500 genotyped donors of the cohort, with about 17% of those sequences being non-productive. The aim of the study was to test whether cataloging public T cell receptors could identify signatures of past pathogen exposure. The later analysis used no new phenotypic data to find candidate immune exposures, relying instead on TCR beta sequences and their occurrence across donors. HLA typing covered class I and class II loci at four-digit resolution. An early release that covered about 640 HLA-typed donors contained approximately 300 gigabases of sequencing data and tens of millions of unique TCR sequences. Typing coverage differed by locus: A, B, C, DRB1 and DQB1 were typed in about 620-640 donors, DQA1 in about 500, DPA1 in roughly 590, and DPB1 in around 490. High-throughput TCR immunosequencing, statistical association of individual TCRs with disease status, and machine learning were combined to predict cytomegalovirus infection status. The study used immunosequencing to profile the T cell repertoires of several hundred subjects and linked those repertoires to cytomegalovirus serostatus. Overall results and qualifications from the work: When HLA alleles, especially DR and DQ, strongly co-occurred, TCR associations were difficult to assign to individual alleles. In a later genetic analysis, a missense DCLRE1C variant was associated with V-gene and J-gene trimming of TCR beta chains, and the association was replicated in an independent cohort. Correlated functional status among segregating V segments might reflect linkage disequilibrium, but an unknown experimental factor could not be ruled out. At a false discovery rate of 0.05, a later analysis linked approximately 18,000 TCR beta sequences to specific HLA alleles. The 87-base-pair reads could not distinguish some IMGT-functional V segments, including TRBV6-2 and TRBV6-3, so those segments were excluded. In a later analysis, TCR association rates were found to vary across HLA loci, with the most associated TCRs seen for DRB1 alleles and the fewest for HLA-C alleles. Broadly in line with IMGT annotations, most TCR beta V segments showed up in productive rearrangements about 87% or about 30% of the time in an earlier analysis of several hundred of the donors. Only TCR beta chains were sequenced in this cohort, and the absence of alpha or paired-chain data limited detectable features. A later analysis reported that several top co-occurrence clusters appeared linked to parvovirus B19, influenza, CMV and Epstein-Barr virus. A further reported finding was that TCR beta sequences accurately predicted the HLA-A and HLA-B alleles for most subjects in the first cohort. In a later analysis, most CMV-associated TCR beta chains were found to appear HLA-restricted, with HLA associations seemingly driven largely by CMV exposure. The authors suggested that the approach could potentially be generalized to other disease states and immunological phenotypes. Because some donors lacked HLA typing at each locus, the association tests relied only on the typed subset. A later genetic analysis reported fewer N-insertions in productive TCRs among donors in an Asian-associated ancestry cluster than the roughly 620-donor mean. CMV serostatus was the only immune exposure information available for the cohort. In both the original and validation cohorts, the classifier was reported to diagnose cytomegalovirus status with high specificity and sensitivity. The study listed 150 to 200 TCR beta chains as associated with cytomegalovirus. Roughly uniform sequencing depth across donors was assumed in presence/absence analyses, although this assumption may not hold. Most TCR sequences were seen in very few donors, while some public TCRs were found in many individuals. The earlier analysis of almost 600 of the donors excluded some 15 rarely observed V segments, including chromosome 9 orphons, because counts were too low. In a later analysis, HLA-associated TCR beta chains showed more clonal expansion and lower generation probabilities than non-associated chains that were equally common. A few of the identified cytomegalovirus-associated TCR beta chains were confirmed in vitro to be specific for cytomegalovirus antigens. The sequencing pipeline was judged likely to have produced a cluster of highly shared sequence variants as a technical artifact.

The cohort consisted of approximately 690 healthy bone marrow donors. At the time of sampling, all cohort members were nominally healthy, though unrecorded immune exposures were likely present. The donor tested CMV seronegative, placing the donor among the approximately 400 seronegative members of the cohort. Every donor gave a peripheral blood sample, and the peripheral blood mononuclear cells from that sample were used for TCR beta sequencing. The Qiagen DNeasy Blood Extraction Kit was used to extract genomic DNA from the blood cell samples. The library was generated by the immunoSEQ multiplex PCR assay. The multiplex PCR relied on a mix of 60 forward primers for TCR Vbeta segments and 13 reverse primers for TCR Jbeta segments. A multiplex PCR assay on genomic DNA amplified the CDR3 region of rearranged TCR beta genes. On the Illumina HiSeq System, the amplified TCR beta libraries were sequenced as 87-base-pair reads. In the paper's pipeline: A later analysis counted 65 million to 90 million unique TCR beta chains across the 666 repertoires, and some 11 million of these chains were shared by at least two donors. To remove PCR and sequencing errors, raw reads were error-corrected and collapsed into unique sequences using a nearest-neighbor algorithm that merged closely related sequences. CDR3 sequences were aligned to IMGT reference sequences to assign V, D and J gene segments. Each retained sequence needed at least a six-nucleotide match to both a V gene segment and a J gene segment. A rearrangement was called productive if the CDR3 had no stop codons and remained in frame with V and J, and every other rearrangement was called non-productive. Following IMGT convention, CDR3 was defined as the stretch from the second conserved V-encoded cysteine up to the conserved J-encoded phenylalanine. The earlier analysis of 550 to 650 of the donors excluded any sequence lacking an unambiguous match to a single V gene segment. An earlier analysis of 587 of the donors called V segments functional above 56.7% productive rearrangements and segregating when the between-donor standard deviation exceeded 5%. To diagnose cytomegalovirus status from the catalog of TCR beta chain sequences, a statistical classification framework was built. In a later analysis, V and J genes were assigned by comparing TCR nucleotide sequences against IMGT/GENE-DB human TR gene sequences. Using the TCRdist pipeline, a later analysis assigned CDR3 sequences along with most-parsimonious VDJ recombination scenarios. In a later analysis, each TCR beta chain was defined by its CDR3 amino acid sequence together with its V-gene family, and reads without a unique V-gene family were excluded. A later analysis removed 592 highly shared, low-generation-probability nucleotide sequences to deal with suspected cross-contamination and a sequencing artifact. A later analysis calculated a clonal expansion index for each public chain from normalized within-repertoire ranks of inferred template counts. Generation probabilities in a later analysis came from a VDJ recombination model fitted to out-of-frame rearrangements, and those results were checked against IGoR. In a later analysis, TCR-TCR, TCR-HLA and TCR-CMV co-occurrence was scored with hypergeometric tests, and a repertoire-size bias correction was applied to TCR pairs. In a later analysis, false discovery rates were estimated by permuting HLA or CMV assignments 20 times. In a later analysis, co-occurring TCRs were grouped with DBSCAN, and TCRdist sequence similarity was added when clustering was performed within HLA-allele-positive subsets. For co-occurrence clustering, repertoires with fewer than 30,000 or more than 120,000 public chains were excluded, along with roughly 5 repertoires with anomalous nucleotide sharing. TCRdb holds this immuneACCESS table with in-frame rearrangements only. Some clones are missing; in checked studies, unresolved V genes explain under half, and the rest has no known cause. The V and J calls and clone size come from that table; D and trimming were worked out from the DNA. Counted in this sample were just over 200,000 clones; 75% to 85% of them appeared once. Of the sample, around 3% falls within the top ten clones.

With respect to this clone: What this receptor recognizes is not known. Per-base quality was not reported, and no clone a single base away is much larger than it.

The germline V gene supplies CDR1 ENHRY and CDR2 SYGVKD. Inclusive of the bounding cysteine and phenylalanine, the CDR3 is 16 residues long. Just the 48-base CDR3 DNA is kept, in frame starting at base 1. Unmatched junction bases come to 20, with V trimmed by 5 bases and J by 11 bases. Sequencing was done on a sample of PBMCs. This sequence uses TRBV10-3 and TRBJ1-2; TRBD1 agrees with 7 junctional bases. The source is a woman between 40 and 55 years old in good health and CMV-seronegative. The CDR3 region: CAISPDGRQGKSEYTF. In nucleotides, the sequence is TGTGCCATCAGTCCGGATGGTCGACAGGGCAAAAGCGAGTACACCTTC.